This TCR beta chain derives from a study of PD-L1 blockade in urothelial cancer. The sample holds one count of this clone. Indicated time point: peripheral blood 6 weeks after treatment start. Urothelial carcinoma, locally advanced or metastatic, affected the patients. The table came from immunoSEQ multiplex PCR; TCRdb's copy has only in-frame clones and leaves some out. Here the sample spans some 110,000 clones, about 89% being singletons. The sequence was obtained from a man in his 60s with urothelial cancer. Source: PBMCs, taken around atezolizumab (anti-PD-L1) treatment.

In nucleotides, the CDR3 is TGTGCCGCGACAAAAGAGGAAAAGGGGTACGAGCAGTACTTC. This sequence encodes CAATKEEKGYEQYF. J is TRBJ2-7 and V is TRBV28; weak D call: TRBD1 (5 bases). The germline V and J ends were trimmed by 11 bases and 4 bases, with 21 bases remaining between them. Germline assignment: CDR1 MDHEN and CDR2 SYDVKM. CDR3 size: 14 residues.